Listed below are T cell receptor beta chains from one sample, sequenced in a study of T cell responses to AZD1222 COVID-19 vaccine. This table comes from immunoSEQ multiplex PCR, and its TCRdb copy is limited to in-frame clones, with some not included. The profile shows just under 35,000 clones, over 75% of them singletons. Here the sequenced sample was peripheral blood, taken 28 days after the second AZD1222 dose. The origin of the receptors is an adult who received the AZD1222 COVID-19 vaccine. Both conserved end residues are part of each CDR3. Each record gives: J gene, V gene, clone size, CDR3 length, D gene, CDR3 protein, CDR3 DNA. A D gene is named only where the DNA matches it firmly. Not every row has a clone size; where given, it reads once, few, many or a size class.

j_call: TRBJ1-5
v_call: TRBV1
clone_size: NA
cdr3_length: 15
d_call: NA
cdr3_aa: CTSRALGGRNCPQHF
cdr3_nt: TGCACCAGCAGAGCCTTAGGTGGTCGGAATTGTCCCCAGCATTTT

j_call: TRBJ1-5
v_call: TRBV5-6
clone_size: NA
cdr3_length: 17
d_call: NA
cdr3_aa: CASSPPGSGGSNQPQHF
cdr3_nt: TGTGCCAGCAGCCCCCCCGGAAGCGGAGGGAGCAATCAGCCCCAGCATTTT

j_call: TRBJ2-1
v_call: TRBV7-9
clone_size: NA
cdr3_length: 12
d_call: NA
cdr3_aa: CASSPNGQSRFF
cdr3_nt: TGTGCCAGCAGCCCGAATGGGCAGTCGAGGTTCTTC

j_call: TRBJ2-1
v_call: TRBV11-2
clone_size: NA
cdr3_length: 17
d_call: TRBD2
cdr3_aa: CASGLTLAGGSYNEQFF
cdr3_nt: TGTGCCAGCGGCTTAACCCTAGCGGGGGGTTCCTACAATGAGCAGTTCTTC

j_call: TRBJ2-4
v_call: TRBV3-1/TRBV3-2
clone_size: NA
cdr3_length: 17
d_call: TRBD1
cdr3_aa: CASSQAGQGASKNIQYF
cdr3_nt: TGTGCCAGCAGCCAGGCGGGACAGGGGGCTTCCAAAAACATTCAGTACTTC

j_call: TRBJ2-7
v_call: TRBV6-8
clone_size: NA
cdr3_length: 16
d_call: TRBD2
cdr3_aa: CASSYVAGVCSYEQYF
cdr3_nt: TGTGCCAGCAGTTACGTCGCGGGAGTATGTTCCTACGAGCAGTACTTC

j_call: TRBJ1-1
v_call: TRBV7-9
clone_size: few
cdr3_length: 13
d_call: NA
cdr3_aa: CASSLQENTEAFF
cdr3_nt: TGTGCCAGCAGCTTACAGGAAAACACTGAAGCTTTCTTT

j_call: TRBJ2-7
v_call: TRBV28
clone_size: NA
cdr3_length: 13
d_call: NA
cdr3_aa: CASSPPRTYEQYF
cdr3_nt: TGTGCCAGCAGCCCTCCCCGCACCTACGAGCAGTACTTC

j_call: TRBJ1-3
v_call: TRBV27
clone_size: NA
cdr3_length: 15
d_call: NA
cdr3_aa: CASSPSVFSGNTIYF
cdr3_nt: TGTGCCAGCAGTCCTTCGGTGTTCTCTGGAAACACCATATATTTT

j_call: TRBJ2-1
v_call: TRBV27
clone_size: NA
cdr3_length: 16
d_call: TRBD1
cdr3_aa: CASSVTPGQGYNEQFF
cdr3_nt: TGTGCCAGCAGTGTTACCCCGGGACAGGGATACAATGAGCAGTTCTTC

j_call: TRBJ2-1
v_call: TRBV12-5
clone_size: NA
cdr3_length: 11
d_call: NA
cdr3_aa: CASGSYNEQFF
cdr3_nt: TGTGCTAGTGGTAGCTACAATGAGCAGTTCTTC

j_call: TRBJ2-1
v_call: TRBV5-1
clone_size: once
cdr3_length: 14
d_call: TRBD1
cdr3_aa: CASSLQGDHNEQFF
cdr3_nt: TGCGCCAGCAGCTTACAGGGGGATCACAATGAGCAGTTCTTC

j_call: TRBJ2-7
v_call: TRBV7-2
clone_size: NA
cdr3_length: 12
d_call: NA
cdr3_aa: CASSAISWEQYF
cdr3_nt: TGTGCCAGCAGCGCAATCTCGTGGGAGCAGTACTTC

j_call: TRBJ1-1
v_call: TRBV28
clone_size: NA
cdr3_length: 14
d_call: NA
cdr3_aa: CASRFLLMGTEAFF
cdr3_nt: TGTGCCAGCAGATTCCTATTGATGGGCACTGAAGCTTTCTTT